This T cell receptor beta chain is drawn from a study of blood T cells in healthy people across ages. Using a J-beta primer mix together with a sample-barcoded 5' primer, a second PCR was run for roughly 7 to 12 cycles. Researchers report that each sample yielded at least 3 million CDR3-containing paired-end reads. Each CDR3 protein gets one entry after TCRdb re-called the 5' RACE reads with MiXCR. The sample records over 1,500,000 distinct CDR3 sequences, about 49% being singletons. The CDR3 totals 15 residues. Germline assignment: CDR1 SGHRS and CDR2 YFSETQ. Trimming cost V 0 bases and J 0 bases, with 9 bases left between them.

The sequence derives from a woman in her forties in good health. Specimen: blood. V usage is TRBV5-1 and J usage is TRBJ1-2; D is unresolved. The CDR3 DNA reads TGCGCCAGCAGCTTGGGGACGTCCTCTAACTATGGCTACACCTTC. Its translation: CASSLGTSSNYGYTF.